Below, 5 T cell receptor beta chains from the same sample are listed, as sequenced in a study of human T cells and chemical hapten exposure (dated by TCRdb to about 2021). Libraries were built with RACE. Sequenced using a NextSeq 500. Using fastp trimming at Q25 and MiXCR clonotype assembly, TCRdb reanalyzed the public sequencing data and kept in-frame beta chains. Rows with a matching CDR3 protein are joined into one entry that keeps the most common DNA and genes. In all, the sample holds a few hundred thousand distinct CDR3 sequences, and 6% to 7% of those were seen once. The ten biggest clones cover under 7% of the sample. Interpreted using the paper, the time point label stands for: patch test 2, 6 weeks after DPC sensitization. This specimen's treatment or condition label, per the study, means: therapeutic diphenylcyclopropenone sensitization with weekly scalp DPC. The sequencing here drew on whole blood, taken in connection with sensitization to the hapten diphenylcyclopropenone (DPC). Source of these receptors: a young woman with alopecia areata. Some clones in this sample may be carry-over from other donors' samples.

Turning to this clonotype: This CDR3 fails to terminate in the conserved phenylalanine or tryptophan, so it likely reflects a read error. The chain couples TRBV28 to TRBJ1-6, with a weak D call TRBD1 (6 bases). CDR3 size: 15 residues. The germline V and J ends were trimmed by 7 bases and 3 bases, with 13 bases remaining between them. CDR1 is MDHEN, CDR2 SYDVKM, per germline. CDR3 residues: CASKGEGNYNSPLHS. As DNA, the CDR3 is TGTGCCAGCAAGGGGGAGGGTAACTATAATTCACCCCTCCACTCT.

Only a few counts were recorded for this clonotype. V is TRBV6-1 and J is TRBJ2-7, with 10 bases aligning to TRBD1. This CDR3 region has 15 residues. The ends lost 1 base at V and 2 bases at J; junction bases unmatched: 2. The germline V gene encodes CDR1 MNHNS and CDR2 SASEGT. CDR3 loop: CASSEGGTGAYEQYF. CDR3 sequence (DNA): TGTGCCAGCAGTGAAGGTGGGACAGGGGCCTACGAGCAGTACTTC.

This clonotype was recorded a few times. The chain uses TRBV6-5 and TRBJ1-6, with D possibly TRBD1 on 6 matching bases. Germline lookup yields CDR1 MNHEY and CDR2 SVGAGI. This CDR3 is 14 amino acids long. V was pared by 2 bases and J by 14 bases, with 16 bases between. The CDR3 region has the DNA TGTGCCAGCAGTTACGAACAGGGTCTGTCCTCCCTCCACTTT. As protein: CASSYEQGLSSLHF.

The sample holds a few counts of this clonotype. The rearrangement links TRBV6-2 or TRBV6-3 to TRBJ2-6; no definite D call. Trimming took off 7 bases at V and 1 base at J, with 8 bases between the two ends. The CDR3 is 14 residues long. Germline V gives CDR1 MNHEY, CDR2 SVGEGT. This chain's CDR3 is CASIWGSGANVLTF. Written as DNA, the CDR3 is TGTGCCAGCATATGGGGATCTGGGGCCAACGTCCTGACTTTC.

This clonotype came up a few times. The chain is built from TRBV18 and TRBJ1-1, with D possibly matching TRBD1 (6 bases). This CDR3 has 14 residues. V was shortened by 2 bases and J by 7 bases, with 14 bases between the two germline ends. CDR1 KGHSH and CDR2 LQKENI come from the germline V gene. The chain's CDR3 is CASSPVGGEGEAFF. CDR3 coding DNA: TGTGCCAGCTCACCAGTCGGGGGCGAGGGTGAAGCTTTCTTT.